Following are 12 T cell receptor beta chains from one sample sequenced in a study of shared clonotypes between healthy human individuals. Here immunoSEQ multiplex PCR was the method, and the copy in TCRdb shows in-frame clones only, minus some. The table has a few million clones, approximately 96% seen once. What was sequenced was naive CD4+ T cells sorted from blood. Subset denoted: CD45RA+ positively selected. These receptors all come from a man aged 18 to 35 in good health.

The chain combines TRBV5-6 with TRBJ1-2; a weak D match, TRBD1 (5 bases). The CDR3 is made up of 12 amino acids. The germline V gene encodes CDR1 SGHDT and CDR2 YYEEEE. The V end was cut by 4 bases, the J end by 5 bases, with 9 bases between. CDR3 sequence (DNA): TGTGCCAGCAGCCCGGGGCCATATGGCTACACCTTC. Encoded protein: CASSPGPYGYTF.

The gene calls are TRBV19 and TRBJ2-2, with D tentatively TRBD1 (6 bases). V was clipped by 7 bases and J by 2 bases, with 23 bases between them. This CDR3 is built from 18 residues. Germline-derived CDR1 and CDR2 are LNHDA and SQIVND (reference sequence). The CDR3 sequence is CASKTRQVTMANTGELFF. DNA of the CDR3: TGTGCCAGTAAAACACGACAGGTGACTATGGCCAACACCGGGGAGCTGTTTTTT.

The V call is TRBV21-1, the J call TRBJ2-7; TRBD1 was called by the table and not checked on the DNA. TRBV21-1 counts as a pseudogene. The CDR3 runs 15 residues. In nucleotides, the CDR3 is TGTGCCAGCAGCAAAGACATCGGCAGGTCCTACGAGCAGTACTTC. Its protein is CASSKDIGRSYEQYF.

The chain uses TRBV4-1 and TRBJ2-7; 9 nucleotides agree with TRBD2. The CDR3 length is 15 residues. The junction had 5 bases not matched to a gene; V was cut back by 2 bases and J by 3 bases. Germline loops: CDR1 MGHRA, CDR2 YSYEKL. The DNA of the CDR3 is TGCGCCAGCAGCCAAAGACTAGCGGAGTTCTACGAGCAGTACTTC. Translating it yields CASSQRLAEFYEQYF.

This chain links TRBV4-3 with TRBJ2-2; no reliable D call. The germline CDR1 and CDR2 sequences are LGHNA and YSLEER. The CDR3 has 16 residues. The V and J ends lost 0 bases and 4 bases respectively, with 12 bases between them. For the CDR3, the DNA is TGCGCCAGCAGCCAAGAAATGCAGAGCCTCACCGGGGAGCTGTTTTTT. It yields the protein CASSQEMQSLTGELFF.

The chain couples TRBV7-2 to TRBJ2-7, with D possibly being TRBD1 (6 bases). The CDR3 is 16 amino acids. The germline V and J ends were trimmed by 4 bases and 0 bases, with 16 bases remaining between them. The germline CDR1 and CDR2 sequences are SGHTA and FQGNSA. In DNA form, the CDR3 reads TGTGCCAGCAGCTCCCCGCGGACAGACCCCTCCTACGAGCAGTACTTC. It translates to CASSSPRTDPSYEQYF.

This clone was observed once. J is TRBJ1-1 and V is TRBV6-5; D remains unclear. This CDR3 has 13 amino acids. V gave up 6 bases and J gave up 3 bases, with 11 bases separating them. Germline values: CDR1 MNHEY, CDR2 SVGAGI. This chain's CDR3 is CASSRSSDTEAFF. Written as DNA, the CDR3 is TGTGCCAGCAGCAGGAGTTCCGACACTGAAGCTTTCTTT.

This clone was detected once. This sequence joins TRBV4-1 and TRBJ1-5; 7 bases are a match to TRBD1. V shed 4 bases, J shed 0 bases, and the junction held 3 bases outside the gene matches. Germline V gives CDR1 MGHRA, CDR2 YSYEKL. This CDR3 is built from 15 residues. Written as DNA, the CDR3 is TGCGCCAGCAGCCCAGGACAGGCTAGCAATCAGCCCCAGCATTTT. Translating gives CASSPGQASNQPQHF.

The V gene is TRBV4-1, the J gene TRBJ2-1; 7 bases line up with TRBD2. CDR3 length equals 11 residues. Trimming at V came to 1 base and at J to 13 bases, leaving 1 base not matched to a gene. Per germline, CDR1 MGHRA and CDR2 YSYEKL. The DNA for the CDR3 is TGCGCCAGCAGCCAAGGGACTAGACAGTTCTTC. Its protein product is CASSQGTRQFF.

The V and J genes are TRBV7-2 and TRBJ2-1; 12 bases are a match to TRBD1. The CDR3 runs to 16 residues. Per germline, CDR1 SGHTA and CDR2 FQGNSA. The junction had 9 bases not matched to a gene; V was cut back by 5 bases and J by 7 bases. The CDR3 nucleotides are TGTGCCAGCAGCGCCTTGGGACAGGGGGCGCAGAATGAGCAGTTCTTC. It is translated as CASSALGQGAQNEQFF.

On this clone itself: A read error may produce the germline difference seen at one junction end. The chain recombines TRBV18 with TRBJ2-3; TRBD2 aligns across 7 bases. The CDR3 loop spans 14 amino acids. CDR1 and CDR2 (germline): KGHSH, LQKENI. For the CDR3, the DNA is TGTGCCAGCTCCCCACTAGCGACTCGGGATACGCAGTATTTT. Translation gives CASSPLATRDTQYF.

The chain employs TRBV5-6 and TRBJ2-1; D not resolved. Germline CDR1 is SGHDT and CDR2 is YYEEEE. Trimming removed 0 bases at V and 4 bases at J, with 11 bases between. The CDR3 contains 15 residues. CDR3 nucleotide sequence: TGTGCCAGCAGCTTGGGCAGCGTTATATACAATGAGCAGTTCTTC. Translated, it gives CASSLGSVIYNEQFF.